The rows below give T cell receptor beta chains drawn from one sample of a study of PD-L1 blockade in urothelial cancer. Assay: immunoSEQ multiplex PCR; the TCRdb copy retains only in-frame clones and omits some. The sample includes about 52,000 clones, around 74% of them seen just once. The specimen comprised PBMCs, sampled around atezolizumab (anti-PD-L1) treatment. The source of these receptors is a man between 65 and 85 years old with urothelial cancer. Each CDR3 is given with its conserved first and last residue. A D gene is named only where the DNA matches it firmly. Not all rows give a size; the values are once, few, many and, for expanded clones, a class.

D gene: TRBD1; J gene: TRBJ2-6; clone size: NA; V gene: TRBV6-1; CDR3 DNA: TGTGCCAGCAGTGTTAAACAGGGGACGAGCTCTGGGGCCAACGTCCTGACTTTC; CDR3 protein: CASSVKQGTSSGANVLTF
D gene: NA; J gene: TRBJ2-7; clone size: few; V gene: TRBV20-1; CDR3 DNA: TGCAGTGCTAGGGCCGCGGAGGAGCAGTACTTC; CDR3 protein: CSARAAEEQYF
D gene: NA; J gene: TRBJ2-1; clone size: NA; V gene: TRBV5-1; CDR3 DNA: TGCGCCAGCAGCTTGGATCGGGGGACCTACAATGAGCAGTTCTTC; CDR3 protein: CASSLDRGTYNEQFF
D gene: NA; J gene: TRBJ1-1; clone size: NA; V gene: TRBV25-1; CDR3 DNA: TGTGCCAGCAGTGAAGGGGCTAACACTGAAGCTTTCTTT; CDR3 protein: CASSEGANTEAFF
D gene: TRBD2; J gene: TRBJ2-2; clone size: NA; V gene: TRBV19; CDR3 DNA: TGTGCCAGTATAGGTCTAGCGGGGGCACGCGTCACCGGGGAGCTGTTTTTT; CDR3 protein: CASIGLAGARVTGELFF
D gene: TRBD1; J gene: TRBJ2-2; clone size: NA; V gene: TRBV7-3; CDR3 DNA: TGTGCCAGCAGCTTAAGAGGGGGCGCGGACACCGGGGAGCTGTTTTTT; CDR3 protein: CASSLRGGADTGELFF
D gene: TRBD1; J gene: TRBJ1-1; clone size: once; V gene: TRBV11-2; CDR3 DNA: TGTGCCAGCAGCTCGACAGGGCCCACTGAAGCTTTCTTT; CDR3 protein: CASSSTGPTEAFF
D gene: TRBD1; J gene: TRBJ1-2; clone size: NA; V gene: TRBV6-1; CDR3 DNA: TGTGCCAGCAGTCTACGGGACAGAAACTATGGCTACACCTTC; CDR3 protein: CASSLRDRNYGYTF
D gene: NA; J gene: TRBJ1-1; clone size: NA; V gene: TRBV5-6; CDR3 DNA: TGTGCCAGCAGCTTGTCCAAGGGGACTGAAGCTTTCTTT; CDR3 protein: CASSLSKGTEAFF
D gene: TRBD1; J gene: TRBJ2-7; clone size: few; V gene: TRBV5-1; CDR3 DNA: TGCGCCAGCAGCTTGACAGGGGGCATCGACGAGCAGTACTTC; CDR3 protein: CASSLTGGIDEQYF
D gene: TRBD2; J gene: TRBJ2-5; clone size: NA; V gene: TRBV7-2; CDR3 DNA: TGTGCCAGCAGCTTAGCTGGTAGCGGGGGGCCGCGCCTCCAAGAGACCCAGTACTTC; CDR3 protein: CASSLAGSGGPRLQETQYF
D gene: TRBD2; J gene: TRBJ2-5; clone size: NA; V gene: TRBV11-3; CDR3 DNA: TGTGCCAGCAGCTCCCGGGGGACTAGCGGGAGGGTGACCCAGTACTTC; CDR3 protein: CASSSRGTSGRVTQYF
D gene: TRBD2; J gene: TRBJ2-3; clone size: NA; V gene: TRBV30; CDR3 DNA: TGTGCCTGGAGTGTCGGGAGGTCTAGCACAGATACGCAGTATTTT; CDR3 protein: CAWSVGRSSTDTQYF
D gene: NA; J gene: TRBJ1-1; clone size: once; V gene: TRBV6-1; CDR3 DNA: TGTGCCAGCAGTACGGGGTACGCCACTGAAGCTTTCTTT; CDR3 protein: CASSTGYATEAFF
D gene: NA; J gene: TRBJ1-2; clone size: NA; V gene: TRBV5-1; CDR3 DNA: TGCGCCAGCAGCATGGAGACAGAGAGCTATGGCTACACCTTC; CDR3 protein: CASSMETESYGYTF
D gene: NA; J gene: TRBJ2-4; clone size: NA; V gene: TRBV7-8; CDR3 DNA: TGTGCCAGCAGCTTAGGCGGGCTTGCCAAAAACATTCAGTACTTC; CDR3 protein: CASSLGGLAKNIQYF
D gene: NA; J gene: TRBJ1-2; clone size: NA; V gene: TRBV29-1; CDR3 DNA: TGCAGCGGGCGAACAGGGAACGACGTCTGGGGGGGCTACACCTTC; CDR3 protein: CSGRTGNDVWGGYTF
D gene: NA; J gene: TRBJ1-1; clone size: few; V gene: TRBV7-2; CDR3 DNA: TGTGCCAGCAGCTCCCTAGTGAGGACTGAAGCTTTCTTT; CDR3 protein: CASSSLVRTEAFF
D gene: TRBD2; J gene: TRBJ2-7; clone size: NA; V gene: TRBV11-1; CDR3 DNA: TGTGCCAGCAGCCTAGGGACTAGCGGGATCTCCTACGAGCAGTACTTC; CDR3 protein: CASSLGTSGISYEQYF
D gene: TRBD1; J gene: TRBJ2-5; clone size: once; V gene: TRBV15; CDR3 DNA: TGTGCCACCAGCAGAGATAAACGGAGACAGGGGTTAACGGGGACCCAGTACTTC; CDR3 protein: CATSRDKRRQGLTGTQYF
D gene: NA; J gene: TRBJ1-2; clone size: few; V gene: TRBV4-1; CDR3 DNA: TGCGCCAGCAGCCATACAGGGAGTCATAATGGCTACACCTTC; CDR3 protein: CASSHTGSHNGYTF
D gene: NA; J gene: TRBJ2-5; clone size: NA; V gene: TRBV6-1; CDR3 DNA: TGTGCCAGCAGTGACGTCCGACTAGGCGGGAAAGAGACCCAGTACTTC; CDR3 protein: CASSDVRLGGKETQYF
D gene: TRBD1; J gene: TRBJ2-7; clone size: many; V gene: TRBV11-3; CDR3 DNA: TGTGCCAGCAGCTTATCCGGGACAGGTGCGGGCGAGCAGTACTTC; CDR3 protein: CASSLSGTGAGEQYF
D gene: TRBD2; J gene: TRBJ2-1; clone size: NA; V gene: TRBV7-3; CDR3 DNA: TGTGCCAGCAGCCCCCCGGAGGTAGCGGGGGGGAAGAATGAGCAGTTCTTC; CDR3 protein: CASSPPEVAGGKNEQFF
D gene: TRBD2; J gene: TRBJ2-2; clone size: NA; V gene: TRBV28; CDR3 DNA: TGTGCCAGCAGTTCCTCTAGCGGGAGAAGGGGGGAGCTGTTTTTT; CDR3 protein: CASSSSSGRRGELFF
D gene: NA; J gene: TRBJ2-3; clone size: NA; V gene: TRBV19; CDR3 DNA: TGTGCCAGTAGTACAAGCGGCGGCAACACAGATACGCAGTATTTT; CDR3 protein: CASSTSGGNTDTQYF
D gene: TRBD1; J gene: TRBJ1-2; clone size: NA; V gene: TRBV5-1; CDR3 DNA: TGCGCCAGCAGCTTGGCCGTCTTCGAGGGGGCTGACTATGGCTACACCTTC; CDR3 protein: CASSLAVFEGADYGYTF
D gene: TRBD2; J gene: TRBJ2-3; clone size: NA; V gene: TRBV28; CDR3 DNA: TGTGCCAGCAGTTCCATAGCGGGAACGTCCACAGATACGCAGTATTTT; CDR3 protein: CASSSIAGTSTDTQYF
D gene: NA; J gene: TRBJ2-3; clone size: NA; V gene: TRBV11-2; CDR3 DNA: TGTGCCAGCAGCGGGGAGTTAGTTTCAGCTACGCAGTATTTT; CDR3 protein: CASSGELVSATQYF
D gene: NA; J gene: TRBJ2-2; clone size: NA; V gene: TRBV7-9; CDR3 DNA: TGTGCCAGCAGCTTAGGAGGGGGTCTATCTACCGGGGAGCTGTTTTTT; CDR3 protein: CASSLGGGLSTGELFF
D gene: TRBD1; J gene: TRBJ1-4; clone size: many; V gene: TRBV6-6; CDR3 DNA: TGTGCCAGCAGTAGGGACAGTGTTTCGGATGAAAAACTGTTTTTT; CDR3 protein: CASSRDSVSDEKLFF
D gene: NA; J gene: TRBJ1-4; clone size: NA; V gene: TRBV12-5; CDR3 DNA: TGTGCTAGTGGTGTCGGGAGTGGATATAATGAAAAACTGTTTTTT; CDR3 protein: CASGVGSGYNEKLFF
D gene: NA; J gene: TRBJ1-5; clone size: NA; V gene: TRBV7-8; CDR3 DNA: TGTGCCAGCAGCTTAGACTACCAGCCCCAGCATTTT; CDR3 protein: CASSLDYQPQHF
D gene: NA; J gene: TRBJ1-1; clone size: NA; V gene: TRBV6-5; CDR3 DNA: TGTGCCAGCACCCGGGGGGGAAGGGGCGCTGAAGCTTTCTTT; CDR3 protein: CASTRGGRGAEAFF
D gene: NA; J gene: TRBJ2-2; clone size: NA; V gene: TRBV7-9; CDR3 DNA: TGTGCCAGCAGTCCGGGTCCATCCCCCGGGGAGCTGTTTTTT; CDR3 protein: CASSPGPSPGELFF
D gene: TRBD1; J gene: TRBJ2-7; clone size: NA; V gene: TRBV5-6; CDR3 DNA: TGTGCCAGCAGCCGGACAGGGGGTCGAGAATACGAGCAGTACTTC; CDR3 protein: CASSRTGGREYEQYF
D gene: TRBD2; J gene: TRBJ2-2; clone size: NA; V gene: TRBV9; CDR3 DNA: TGTGCCAGCAGCCCCCTAGGGAGGGCCGGGGAGCTGTTTTTT; CDR3 protein: CASSPLGRAGELFF